This T cell receptor beta chain comes out of a study of blood T cell repertoires in COVID-19. For the study at large: The study drew acute and convalescent COVID-19 samples from the United States, Italy and Spain. Nucleic acid was either cDNA or gDNA, and it came from T cells, B-cell-depleted T cells, or PBMCs.

Original processing notes: Counts of nucleated cells, estimated from reference gene primer amplification, were obtained. Libraries were prepared by immunoSEQ multiplex PCR; TCRdb keeps only in-frame clonotypes and omits some of them. The V and J calls and clone size are taken from that table; D and trimming were inferred from the DNA. The sample carries roughly 250,000 clones, approximately 83% recorded once. CDR3 length: 16 amino acids. After removal of 4 bases from V and 4 bases from J, the junction contained 10 bases not matched to a gene. The germline V gene has CDR1 LGHNA and CDR2 YNFKEQ. This chain links TRBV4-2 with TRBJ1-3; 7 nucleotides agree with TRBD1. The TCR originated in a woman over 75 with acute or convalescent COVID-19. The sample comprised peripheral blood. The CDR3 region has the DNA TGTGCCAGCAGCCGAAGCACAGGGGCTGGGGGAAACACCATATATTTT. Its translation is CASSRSTGAGGNTIYF.